This entry lists 19 T cell receptor beta chains sequenced from one sample in a study of T cells after yellow fever vaccination. A single record per CDR3 protein comes from TCRdb applying MiXCR to the 5' RACE reads. The sample has roughly 500,000 distinct CDR3 sequences, about a fifth seen once. The sample here was PBMCs, taken 15 days after the yellow fever booster vaccination. The receptors come from a man aged 25-40 years who received the YFV17D yellow fever vaccine.

This clonotype was seen once. The chain joins TRBV9 to TRBJ1-6; no definite D call. The V and J ends lost 0 bases and 5 bases respectively, with 6 bases between them. CDR1 SGDLS and CDR2 YYNGEE come from the germline V gene. CDR3 length equals 14 residues. CDR3 amino acids: CASSVEADNSPLHF. Written as DNA, the CDR3 is TGTGCCAGCAGCGTAGAAGCCGATAATTCACCCCTCCACTTT.

The chain combines TRBV7-9 with TRBJ2-7; TRBD1 matches 7 bases. CDR1 SEHNR and CDR2 FQNEAQ come from the germline V gene (reference sequence). Trimming at V came to 5 bases and at J to 7 bases, leaving 11 bases not matched to a gene. This CDR3 has 14 residues. The chain's CDR3 is CASSLWDSQSEQYF. Written as DNA, the CDR3 is TGTGCCAGCAGCCTGTGGGACAGCCAGTCGGAGCAGTACTTC.

There are a few counts of this clonotype. A junction end diverges from the germline sequence, so it may reflect a read error. J is TRBJ2-7 and V is TRBV7-9; TRBD1 is a possible D gene (6 bases). Germline loops: CDR1 SEHNR, CDR2 FQNEAQ (reference sequence). This CDR3 contains 12 residues. CDR3 in DNA: TGTGCCAGCAGCTTAAGCAGGGGCGAGAAGTACTTC. Translation: CASSLSRGEKYF.

V gene TRBV19 combines with J gene TRBJ1-5; TRBD1 aligns across 9 bases. After removal of 6 bases from V and 4 bases from J, the junction contained 1 base not matched to a gene. This CDR3 spans 13 amino acids. From germline, CDR1 is LNHDA and CDR2 SQIVND (reference sequence). The CDR3 nucleotides read TGTGCCAGTAGGGACAGGGGTAATCAGCCCCAGCATTTT. It yields the protein CASRDRGNQPQHF.

This clonotype showed up just a few times. The chain carries TRBV10-3 and TRBJ2-3; 10 bases line up with TRBD2. This CDR3 has 15 amino acids. From germline, CDR1 is ENHRY and CDR2 SYGVKD. The trim removed 6 bases at V and 5 bases at J, leaving 8 bases unmatched. As DNA, the CDR3 is TGTGCCATCAGCGAAGCGGGAGGGCCGGGAGATACGCAGTATTTT. Amino acids: CAISEAGGPGDTQYF.

This clonotype was observed a few times. The rearrangement links TRBV12-3 or TRBV12-4 to TRBJ2-6; the D gene is possibly TRBD2 (5 bases). With 6 bases removed from V and 1 base from J, the gap between germline ends came to 10 bases. There are 15 residues in the CDR3. The CDR3 sequence: CASRSSQSGANVLTF. The DNA of the CDR3 is TGTGCCAGCAGATCTAGCCAGTCTGGGGCCAACGTCCTGACTTTC.

The V and J genes are TRBV10-3 and TRBJ2-7; 8 bases map to TRBD1. The junction had 18 bases not matched to a gene; V was cut back by 2 bases and J by 6 bases. Per the germline V gene, CDR1 is ENHRY and CDR2 is SYGVKD. The CDR3 runs to 18 residues. CDR3 nucleotides: TGTGCCATCAGTGAGGGAACCGGGACAGGACTTTGGGGGCTCGAGCAGTACTTC. This codes for CAISEGTGTGLWGLEQYF.

The chain has TRBV7-8 and TRBJ2-4; D is possibly TRBD2 (7 bases). The germline CDR1 and CDR2 sequences are SGHVS and FQNEAQ. Deletions cut 5 bases from V and 1 base from J, with 18 bases between. This CDR3 has 17 residues. CDR3 nucleotides: TGTGCCAGCAGCGGCCCTAGGGGGGGGATCGCCAAAAACATTCAGTACTTC. It is translated as CASSGPRGGIAKNIQYF.

This clonotype showed up just a few times. The chain has TRBV5-5 and TRBJ2-7; 13 nucleotides match TRBD2. After removal of 4 bases from V and 4 bases from J, the junction contained 2 bases not matched to a gene. The CDR3 covers 14 residues. From germline, CDR1 is SGHKS and CDR2 YYEKEE (reference sequence). CDR3 sequence reads: CASSQLAGGYEQYF. In DNA, the CDR3 is TGTGCCAGCAGCCAACTAGCGGGAGGGTACGAGCAGTACTTC.

This clonotype was counted a single time. CDR3 amino acids: CSASRLAATRNQETQYF. The CDR3 DNA reads TGCAGTGCTAGTAGGTTAGCGGCAACTAGAAATCAAGAGACCCAGTACTTC. V gene TRBV20-1 combines with J gene TRBJ2-5, with D possibly being TRBD2 (6 bases). The CDR3 totals 17 residues. Germline CDR1 is DFQATT and CDR2 is SNEGSKA (reference sequence). V lost 3 bases to trimming and J lost 2 bases, with 22 bases between them.

The chain is built from TRBV20-1 and TRBJ2-3; maybe TRBD2 (6 bases). The germline V gene encodes CDR1 DFQATT and CDR2 SNEGSKA (reference sequence). The CDR3 covers 19 residues. V gave up 2 bases and J gave up 0 bases, with 24 bases separating them. The CDR3 is CSARSTGGERATSTDTQYF. The DNA of the CDR3 is TGCAGTGCTAGATCTACTGGCGGCGAGCGGGCGACTAGCACAGATACGCAGTATTTT.

The chain joins TRBV7-2 to TRBJ2-1; 10 nucleotides match TRBD2. Germline assignment: CDR1 SGHTA and CDR2 FQGNSA. The CDR3 sequence is 14 residues long. Trimming took 5 bases from V and 7 from J; bases not matched to a gene: 5. The CDR3 DNA sequence: TGTGCCAGCAGCCCTAGCGGGAGTAAGAATGAGCAGTTCTTC. Encoded protein: CASSPSGSKNEQFF.

This sequence joins TRBV7-8 and TRBJ2-1; D perhaps matches TRBD2 (6 bases). The V end was cut by 2 bases, the J end by 0 bases, with 11 bases between. This CDR3 has 16 residues. The germline V gene has CDR1 SGHVS and CDR2 FQNEAQ. The CDR3 DNA follows: TGTGCCAGCAGCTTATTGGTGGGAGGCTCCTACAATGAGCAGTTCTTC. This translates into CASSLLVGGSYNEQFF.

This clonotype occurred a few times. This chain links TRBV27 with TRBJ2-7, with 10 positions matching TRBD2. V was clipped by 5 bases and J by 3 bases; unmatched bases: 7. Germline-derived CDR1 and CDR2 are MNHEY and SMNVEV (reference sequence). This CDR3 spans 15 amino acids. CDR3 DNA: TGTGCCAGCAGTACCGGACTAGCGGCGGTCTACGAGCAGTACTTC. Amino acids: CASSTGLAAVYEQYF.

This clonotype was recorded a few times. The CDR3 DNA follows: TGTGCCAGCAGCCAAGCGACTAGCGGGGCAGATACGCAGTATTTT. It specifies CASSQATSGADTQYF. The rearrangement uses TRBV3-1 and TRBJ2-3; 11 nucleotides match TRBD2. CDR1 is LGHDT and CDR2 is YNNKEL in the germline V gene (reference sequence). J gave up 4 bases and V 1 base, and 1 base lay outside the gene matches. The CDR3 length is 15 residues.

This clonotype appeared a few times. V is TRBV5-1 and J is TRBJ1-1; 7 bases map to TRBD1. J lost 0 bases, V lost 7 bases, and 3 bases had no gene match. CDR3 size: 13 residues. Germline assignment: CDR1 SGHRS and CDR2 YFSETQ. DNA for the CDR3: TGCGCCAGCCAGACAGGGATGAACACTGAAGCTTTCTTT. This encodes CASQTGMNTEAFF.

This clonotype was seen a handful of times. The chain has TRBV20-1 and TRBJ2-7; the D is unclear. In germline, CDR1 is DFQATT, CDR2 SNEGSKA (reference sequence). CDR3 length: 13 amino acids. V lost 3 bases and J 2 bases, leaving 11 bases between the germline ends. The CDR3 nucleotides read TGCAGTGCTAGCCCCCCGGGCGCCTACGAGCAGTACTTC. This gives the protein CSASPPGAYEQYF.

The CDR3 DNA reads TGCAGTGCCCTTGCAGAGACCTCCTACAATGAGCAGTTCTTC. It encodes CSALAETSYNEQFF. The chain employs TRBV20-1 and TRBJ2-1; no firm D call. This CDR3 has 14 residues. V shed 6 bases and J shed 0 bases, with 12 bases lying between them. In germline, CDR1 is DFQATT, CDR2 SNEGSKA (reference sequence).

This clonotype was counted many times. The CDR3 region is CASSLVGLAGGHLTDTQYF. CDR3 nucleotide sequence: TGTGCCAGCAGCTTGGTGGGGCTAGCGGGAGGACATCTTACAGATACGCAGTATTTT. The chain employs TRBV5-6 and TRBJ2-3, with 11 bases aligning to TRBD2. CDR3 size: 19 residues. V lost 0 bases to trimming and J lost 3 bases; unmatched junction nucleotides: 12. The germline gives CDR1 SGHDT, CDR2 YYEEEE.